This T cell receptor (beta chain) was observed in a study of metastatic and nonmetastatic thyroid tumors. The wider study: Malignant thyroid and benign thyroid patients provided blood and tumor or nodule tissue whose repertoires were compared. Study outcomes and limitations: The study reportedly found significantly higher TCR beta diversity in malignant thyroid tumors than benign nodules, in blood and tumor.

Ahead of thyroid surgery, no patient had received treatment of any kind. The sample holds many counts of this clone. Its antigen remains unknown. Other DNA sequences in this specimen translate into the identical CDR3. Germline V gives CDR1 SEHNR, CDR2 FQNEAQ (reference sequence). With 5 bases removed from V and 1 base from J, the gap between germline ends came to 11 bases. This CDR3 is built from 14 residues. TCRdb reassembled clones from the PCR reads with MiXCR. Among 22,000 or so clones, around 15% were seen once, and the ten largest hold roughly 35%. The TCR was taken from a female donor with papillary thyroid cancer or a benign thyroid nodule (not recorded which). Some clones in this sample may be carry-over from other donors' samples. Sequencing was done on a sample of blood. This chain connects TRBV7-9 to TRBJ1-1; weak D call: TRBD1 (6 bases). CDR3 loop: CASSHRDKNTEAFF. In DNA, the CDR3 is TGTGCCAGCAGCCACCGGGACAAGAACACTGAAGCTTTCTTT.